The 19 T cell receptor beta chains below were found in one sample sequenced in a study of early T cells in non-severe SARS-CoV-2 infection. MiXCR was run by TCRdb on the 5' RACE reads, yielding one entry per CDR3 protein. The sample yields tens of thousands of distinct CDR3 sequences, around 5.6% seen once. The sequencing input was whole blood. The receptors stem from an adult who was a healthcare worker with PCR-confirmed SARS-CoV-2 infection or an uninfected control (not recorded which).

There are many counts of this clonotype. J is TRBJ2-1 and V is TRBV6-1; 8 bases are shared with TRBD1. The germline V gene encodes CDR1 MNHNS and CDR2 SASEGT. CDR3 length: 15 residues. The V and J ends lost 6 bases and 0 bases, in that order; junction bases with no gene match: 4. CDR3 protein: CASRRDRSSYNEQFF. In DNA form, the CDR3 reads TGTGCCAGCAGGAGGGACAGGAGCTCCTACAATGAGCAGTTCTTC.

This clonotype turned up a few times. Written as DNA, the CDR3 is TGTGCCAGCAGGATTTTTGGGACAGGGGGCATTGGAAACACCATATATTTT. This codes for CASRIFGTGGIGNTIYF. This chain joins TRBV6-1 and TRBJ1-3, with TRBD1 identical over 12 bases. This CDR3 contains 17 residues. Germline V gives CDR1 MNHNS, CDR2 SASEGT. V lost 6 bases, J lost 3 bases, and 9 bases stayed unmatched.

This clonotype showed up just a few times. CDR3 amino acids: CASSFSSNTGELFF. The CDR3 DNA reads as TGTGCCAGCAGTTTTTCCTCGAACACCGGGGAGCTGTTTTTT. The J gene is TRBJ2-2, the V gene TRBV12-3 or TRBV12-4; no clear D. Trimming cost V 3 bases and J 0 bases, with 5 bases left between them. The CDR3 loop spans 14 amino acids.

The chain has TRBV7-3 and TRBJ2-5, with a tentative D call TRBD1 (6 bases). Germline assignment: CDR1 SGHTA and CDR2 FQGTGA. The CDR3 is made up of 12 amino acids. The germline V and J ends were trimmed by 8 bases and 3 bases, with 10 bases remaining between them. CDR3 protein: CASPGQKETQYF. The DNA for the CDR3 is TGTGCCAGCCCTGGACAGAAAGAGACCCAGTACTTC.

This clonotype has only a few counts. The chain recombines TRBV7-2 with TRBJ1-6; D may be TRBD1 (5 bases). From germline, CDR1 is SGHTA and CDR2 FQGNSA. CDR3 size: 19 residues. The V end was cut by 3 bases, the J end by 1 base, with 19 bases between. The CDR3 DNA follows: TGTGCCAGCAGCTTTGGCTTGGGACCGGGAAGATCCTATAATTCACCCCTCCACTTT. Protein: CASSFGLGPGRSYNSPLHF.

This clonotype has at least ten counts. This chain connects TRBV9 to TRBJ2-1, with unresolved D. The CDR3 totals 13 residues. In germline, CDR1 is SGDLS, CDR2 YYNGEE. The V end lost 0 bases, the J end lost 9 bases, and 10 bases lay between the germline ends. Here the CDR3 DNA reads TGTGCCAGCAGCGTAGGAGTCGTAAGTGAGCAGTTCTTC. It translates to CASSVGVVSEQFF.

This clonotype has a count of ten or more. This chain uses TRBV20-1 with TRBJ2-5, with TRBD2 matching over 7 bases. Germline V gives CDR1 DFQATT, CDR2 SNEGSKA (reference sequence). With V trimmed by 0 bases and J by 2 bases, 3 bases remained unmatched. The CDR3 is made up of 14 amino acids. The CDR3 DNA sequence: TGCAGTGCTAGAGATATGCGGGGGCAAGAGACCCAGTACTTC. Translating it yields CSARDMRGQETQYF.

This rearrangement joins TRBV24-1 to TRBJ2-6, with 11 bases lining up with TRBD1. After removal of 4 bases from V and 4 bases from J, the junction contained 11 bases not matched to a gene. The CDR3 is 19 residues long. Germline V gene sequence: CDR1 KGHDR, CDR2 SFDVKD. Here the CDR3 reads CATSEAGTGGTAGANVLTF. The CDR3 bases are TGTGCCACCAGTGAAGCGGGGACAGGGGGTACGGCCGGGGCCAACGTCCTGACTTTC.

This clonotype was picked up many times. The chain recombines TRBV27 with TRBJ2-4; the D is unclear. The CDR3 consists of 13 residues. The ends were cut back, 6 bases at V and 1 base at J, with 7 bases in the middle. Looked up from germline, CDR1 is MNHEY and CDR2 is SMNVEV (reference sequence). Here the CDR3 reads CASRGTAKNIQYF. Written as DNA, the CDR3 is TGTGCCAGCAGGGGCACGGCCAAAAACATTCAGTACTTC.

The V and J genes are TRBV13 and TRBJ2-1, with TRBD2 identical over 9 bases. The CDR3 has 16 amino acids. Germline values: CDR1 PRHDT, CDR2 FYEKMQ (reference sequence). The trim removed 5 bases at V and 8 bases at J, leaving 13 bases unmatched. CDR3 sequence (DNA): TGTGCCAGCAGCGCACTTAGCGGGAGTCCTATCGATGAGCAGTTCTTC. This codes for CASSALSGSPIDEQFF. Drawing the rest from reference TRBV13 and TRBJ2-1, the complete variable domain is AAGVIQSPRHLIKEKRETATLKCYPIPRHDTVYWYQQGPGQDPQFLISFYEKMQSDKGSIPDRFSAQQFSDYHSELNMSSLELGDSALYFCASSALSGSPIDEQFFGPGTRLTVL.

About this clonotype itself: The missing conserved phenylalanine or tryptophan at the end of this CDR3 makes a read error likely. Because the CDR3's place on the DNA is in doubt, the DNA is left out and the CDR3 is given as listed by TCRdb. The rearrangement uses TRBV12-3 or TRBV12-4 and TRBJ2-1; the table's TRBD2 call for D was not verified on the DNA. The CDR3 spans 9 amino acids, including both terminal residues. Here the CDR3 reads CASSPRTHR.

This clonotype was counted between two and nine times. This chain links TRBV9 with TRBJ2-2; 7 nucleotides match TRBD2. Germline assignment: CDR1 SGDLS and CDR2 YYNGEE. V trimming: 3 bases; J trimming: 9 bases; junction bases outside the gene matches: 14. This CDR3 comprises 16 residues. In DNA form, the CDR3 reads TGTGCCAGCAGCGCCCGGGGGGACGCAATTTCGAGGGAGCTGTTTTTT. Protein product: CASSARGDAISRELFF.

This clonotype showed up many times. The genes are TRBV18 and TRBJ1-1; 8 nucleotides line up with TRBD1. J was trimmed by 4 bases and V by 0 bases; bases with no gene match: 4. Germline V CDR1 and CDR2: KGHSH, LQKENI. This CDR3 is 15 amino acids long. The DNA for the CDR3 is TGTGCCAGCTCACCACCCGGACAGGGCGGCACTGAAGCTTTCTTT. It yields the protein CASSPPGQGGTEAFF.

This sequence joins TRBV6-5 and TRBJ1-1; 7 nucleotides align to TRBD1. Germline CDR1 reads MNHEY; CDR2 reads SVGAGI. This CDR3 has 13 residues. The J segment lost 4 bases and the V segment lost 6 bases, leaving 5 bases of the junction unmatched. The CDR3 sequence: CASSSRDSTEAFF. CDR3 nucleotide sequence: TGTGCCAGCAGCTCCCGGGACAGCACTGAAGCTTTCTTT.

This clonotype was recorded at least ten times. The chain employs TRBV29-1 and TRBJ2-7; D possibly corresponds to TRBD2 (6 bases). Germline loops: CDR1 SQVTM, CDR2 ANQGSEA. The V and J ends lost 7 bases and 7 bases respectively, with 23 bases between them. The CDR3 contains 14 residues. As DNA, the CDR3 is TGCAGCGCCATGGGGGACTCCCGGGTTGGTGAGCAGTACTTC. It encodes CSAMGDSRVGEQYF.

This clonotype has ten or more counts. The chain joins TRBV7-2 to TRBJ1-6, with D hard to call. Trimming removed 4 bases from V and 6 bases from J, with 10 bases in between. The CDR3 is 14 residues long. The V gene's germline CDR1 is SGHTA and CDR2 FQGNSA. This chain's CDR3 is CASSSLGVNSPLHF. The CDR3, as DNA: TGTGCCAGCAGCTCGCTCGGGGTTAATTCACCCCTCCACTTT.

The chain is built from TRBV20-1 and TRBJ1-1; 7 nucleotides line up with TRBD1. This CDR3 comprises 11 residues. From germline, CDR1 is DFQATT and CDR2 SNEGSKA (reference sequence). V shed 1 base, J shed 7 bases, and the junction held 0 bases outside the gene matches. CDR3 loop: CSARGDSEAFF. CDR3 nucleotides: TGCAGTGCTAGAGGGGACAGTGAAGCTTTCTTT.

This clonotype has a count of ten or more. The rearrangement joins TRBV6-6 to TRBJ1-5; 10 bases fit TRBD1. The CDR3 is 14 residues long. V dropped 3 bases and J dropped 11; count of bases not matched to a gene: 7. The germline gives CDR1 MNHNY, CDR2 SVGAGI (reference sequence). This chain's CDR3 is CASSYWDRGEAQHF. The CDR3, as DNA: TGTGCCAGCAGTTATTGGGACAGGGGAGAGGCCCAGCATTTT.

This clonotype was counted ten times or more. V and J are TRBV7-6 and TRBJ1-1; no firm D call. The germline V gene has CDR1 SGHVS and CDR2 FNYEAQ. Trimming pared 1 base from V and 1 base from J, leaving 4 bases between. The CDR3 extends over 13 amino acids. Here the CDR3 DNA reads TGTGCCAGCAGCTTAGTCGGGAACACTGAAGCTTTCTTT. It is translated as CASSLVGNTEAFF.